This T cell receptor (beta chain) was sequenced during a study of T-cell memory formation after mild COVID-19. Study background: The TCR clusters were mostly specific to one donor.

General study results and limits: Balance between CD4 and CD8 was seen in clones contracting day 15 to 85, and a CD4+ lean was seen in later expanders.

Unmatched junction bases numbered 4, after V lost 5 bases and J lost 0 bases. The CDR3 loop spans 16 amino acids. CDR1 SGHTA and CDR2 FQGNSA come from the germline V gene. Many counts were recorded for this clonotype. The antigen remains unidentified. TCRdb fed the 5' RACE reads into MiXCR, producing one record per CDR3 protein. This sample has approximately 290,000 distinct CDR3 sequences; 15% to 20% occur once, and the top ten carry around 23%. The V call is TRBV7-2, the J call TRBJ2-7; 13 bases fit TRBD2. The clonotype was recovered from a man between 18 and 29 years old who had mild COVID-19 (a few samples of this study predate the infection). Cell type and time point are not known. The sequenced sample was PBMCs or a T cell subset sorted from them (not recorded which). CDR3 sequence (DNA): TGTGCCAGCAGCCCGCGGACTAGCGGGGGCTCCTACGAGCAGTACTTC. Translated: CASSPRTSGGSYEQYF.